A selection of T cell receptor beta chains follows, all from one sample in a study of T cell changes during pregnancy in multiple sclerosis. Repertoires were generated with immunoSEQ multiplex PCR, while TCRdb's copy carries only in-frame clones and drops some. The sample has 93,000 or so clones, approximately 90% seen once. Sequenced material: peripheral blood, taken before pregnancy. The origin of the receptors is a female donor with multiple sclerosis, enrolled in a pregnancy study. Both conserved end residues are part of each CDR3. The D gene is left open where the match is weak. Clone size, where shown, is once, few, many, or a class for clones that have expanded.

D,J,length,V,size,CDR3,DNA
TRBD1,TRBJ1-2,15,TRBV29-1,NA,CSVERDRGYRYGYTF,TGCAGCGTTGAAAGGGACAGGGGGTATAGGTATGGCTACACCTTC
TRBD1,TRBJ1-5,13,TRBV6-5,NA,CASSRDSFEPQHF,TGTGCCAGCAGCAGGGACAGCTTCGAGCCCCAGCATTTT
TRBD2,TRBJ2-1,16,TRBV9,NA,CASSPRLAGAYNEQFF,TGTGCCAGCAGCCCTCGACTAGCGGGAGCGTACAATGAGCAGTTCTTC
TRBD1,TRBJ1-6,16,TRBV4-1,NA,CASSRTGGFYNSPLHF,TGCGCCAGCAGTAGGACAGGGGGCTTCTATAATTCACCCCTCCACTTT
TRBD1,TRBJ2-5,14,TRBV15,NA,CATSPGTVVETQYF,TGTGCCACCAGTCCCGGGACAGTGGTTGAGACCCAGTACTTC
TRBD1,TRBJ2-7,14,TRBV7-6,NA,CASSLGTGGKEQYF,TGTGCCAGCAGCTTAGGGACAGGGGGGAAGGAGCAGTACTTC
NA,TRBJ2-5,12,TRBV29-1,NA,CSVAGYQETQYF,TGCAGCGTCGCAGGGTACCAAGAGACCCAGTACTTC
NA,TRBJ2-2,13,TRBV7-2,NA,CASSQQPARELFF,TGTGCCAGCAGCCAACAGCCGGCCCGGGAGCTGTTTTTT
TRBD1,TRBJ1-2,13,TRBV7-2,NA,CASSFQGAGGYTF,TGTGCCAGCAGCTTCCAGGGGGCTGGCGGCTACACCTTC
TRBD1,TRBJ2-6,20,TRBV7-8,NA,CASSLTSRDRVVSGANVLTF,TGTGCCAGCAGCTTAACCAGCCGGGACAGGGTCGTATCTGGGGCCAACGTCCTGACTTTC
TRBD1,TRBJ1-2,16,TRBV7-9,NA,CASSNLGGSGDYGYTF,TGTGCCAGCAGCAACTTAGGGGGCTCTGGGGACTATGGCTACACCTTC
TRBD1,TRBJ1-2,17,TRBV7-8,NA,CASTQPGTGGGNYGYTF,TGTGCCAGCACCCAACCCGGGACAGGGGGTGGAAACTATGGCTACACCTTC
NA,TRBJ2-7,12,TRBV25-1,once,CASSLDFYEQYF,TGTGCCAGCAGTCTGGACTTTTACGAGCAGTACTTC
NA,TRBJ2-2,18,TRBV21-1,NA,CASSKSTSGRGGTGELFF,TGTGCCAGCAGCAAATCTACTAGCGGGAGAGGGGGCACCGGGGAGCTGTTTTTT
NA,TRBJ1-4,14,TRBV19,NA,CASSRREFNEKLFF,TGTGCCAGTAGCCGGCGGGAGTTTAATGAAAAACTGTTTTTT
NA,TRBJ2-5,15,TRBV4-2,NA,CASSQEGDFEETQYF,TGTGCCAGCAGCCAAGAGGGGGACTTCGAAGAGACCCAGTACTTC
TRBD1,TRBJ2-2,18,TRBV12-5,NA,CASGLWALTGDSTGELFF,TGTGCTAGTGGTTTATGGGCCCTCACAGGGGATAGCACCGGGGAGCTGTTTTTT
NA,TRBJ2-1,18,TRBV10-1,NA,CASSEAPGAAGTYNEQFF,TGCGCCAGCAGCGAGGCCCCTGGGGCAGCGGGGACATACAATGAGCAGTTCTTC
TRBD1,TRBJ2-5,15,TRBV7-3,NA,CASSRDRGLQETQYF,TGTGCCAGCAGTCGCGACAGGGGACTTCAAGAGACCCAGTACTTC
TRBD1,TRBJ1-6,18,TRBV7-2,NA,CASSLGQGQGSYNSPLHF,TGTGCCAGCAGCCTCGGACAGGGGCAAGGATCCTATAATTCACCCCTCCACTTT
TRBD1,TRBJ2-1,15,TRBV25-1,NA,CASSPRDRENNEQFF,TGTGCCAGCAGCCCCCGGGACAGGGAGAACAATGAGCAGTTCTTC
NA,TRBJ2-5,13,TRBV12-2,NA,CASRLPDQETQYF,TGTGCAAGTCGTCTCCCAGATCAAGAGACCCAGTACTTC
NA,TRBJ1-5,15,TRBV2,NA,CASSVARASNQPQHF,TGTGCCAGCAGTGTGGCCAGGGCCAGCAATCAGCCCCAGCATTTT
NA,TRBJ1-2,16,TRBV4-2,once,CASSQDRGPGGYGYTF,TGTGCCAGCAGCCAAGATAGGGGCCCCGGCGGCTATGGCTACACCTTC